The clone carrying this T cell receptor (beta chain) was observed a handful of times. Its specificity is not known. The sample belongs to a study of regulatory T cells in long-lasting Graves disease. Study summary: Patients met the persistent Graves' disease definition after over 5 years of antithyroid drugs with positive TSH receptor antibodies. Study-wide results and limits: Less diverse TCR repertoires were seen in persistent Graves' patients than in newly diagnosed ones. Persistent disease preferred TRBV28, TRBJ1-2 and TRBJ2-5.

Time point: persistent/refractory GD, antithyroid drugs over 5 years with positive TRAb. The TCR library used RNA extracted from PBMCs. Patients all came to the study from an endocrinology department in Xi'an, China. Both iRepertoire HTBI primers and Arm-PCR of CDR3 regions were used to build the TCR beta libraries. TCRdb processed the multiplex PCR reads anew with MiXCR; each CDR3 protein has one entry. The table includes over 300,000 distinct CDR3 sequences, about 18% detected once. The CDR3 is made up of 16 amino acids. Unmatched junction bases numbered 6, after V lost 4 bases and J lost 3 bases. The germline V gene has CDR1 MNHEY and CDR2 SVGAGI.

This material consisted of peripheral blood mononuclear cells (PBMCs), taken when the disease was refractory, from a patient treated with antithyroid drugs. The chain combines TRBV6-5 with TRBJ2-2; TRBD1 aligns across 9 bases. This clonotype was sampled from a female donor with Graves disease. The CDR3 bases are TGTGCCAGCAGTTCCTACAGGGGGCGATACACCGGGGAGCTGTTTTTT. Translating it yields CASSSYRGRYTGELFF.